Listed here are 6 T cell receptor beta chains from one sample, sequenced in a study of beta chain features in type 1 diabetes (dated by TCRdb to the late 2010s). The method behind the library was the immunoSEQ multiplex PCR assay. The entire isolated RNA was reverse transcribed using the High Capacity cDNA Reverse Transcription Kit, and thus expressed TCRB transcripts were sequenced. TCRdb holds this immuneACCESS table with in-frame rearrangements only. Some clones are missing; in checked studies, unresolved V genes explain under half, and the rest has no known cause. In this sample the table shows some 140,000 clones, around 8.7% of which occur a single time. The top ten clones comprise 0.6% to 0.8% of the sample. Sequenced sample: central memory CD4+ T cells from blood. These receptors all stem from a man younger than 30 in good health.

This sequence joins TRBV27 and TRBJ1-5; 7 nucleotides agree with TRBD1. CDR1 MNHEY and CDR2 SMNVEV come from the germline V gene (reference sequence). The CDR3 runs to 14 residues. The V and J ends lost 7 bases and 8 bases, in that order; junction bases with no gene match: 11. CDR3 residues: CASIKRQGLEPQHF. The CDR3 DNA is TGTGCCAGCATCAAGCGACAGGGCCTAGAGCCCCAGCATTTT.

This clone showed up just a few times. This chain joins TRBV2 and TRBJ2-2; TRBD1 matches at 12 bases. Germline assignment: CDR1 SNHLY and CDR2 FYNNEI. The trim removed 9 bases at V and 0 bases at J, leaving 8 bases unmatched. The CDR3 sequence is 17 residues long. In nucleotides, the CDR3 is TGTGCCAGATCCGGGACAGGGGGCCAAGCGAACACCGGGGAGCTGTTTTTT. Translated: CARSGTGGQANTGELFF. Using reference TRBV2 and TRBJ2-2 for the parts outside the CDR3, the full variable domain is EPEVTQTPSHQVTQMGQEVILRCVPISNHLYFYWYRQILGQKVEFLVSFYNNEISEKSEIFDDQFSVERPDGSNFTLKIRSTKLEDSAMYFCARSGTGGQANTGELFFGEGSRLTVL.

The chain employs TRBV6-6 and TRBJ1-4; D possibly corresponds to TRBD1 (6 bases). The CDR3 is made up of 14 amino acids. Trimming stripped 6 bases from V and 3 bases from J, with 11 bases between. Germline V gene lookup returns CDR1 MNHNY and CDR2 SVGAGI (reference sequence). The CDR3 coding sequence is TGTGCCAGCAGACAGGGTCTGGCTAATGAAAAACTGTTTTTT. Translated: CASRQGLANEKLFF.

V gene TRBV28 combines with J gene TRBJ2-3; TRBD2 might be the D (7 bases). This CDR3 comprises 15 residues. Per germline, CDR1 MDHEN and CDR2 SYDVKM. Trimming cost V 8 bases and J 0 bases, with 15 bases left between them. DNA of the CDR3: TGTGCCAGCGCGTGGCGGGGGCCTAGCACAGATACGCAGTATTTT. Its protein product is CASAWRGPSTDTQYF.

CDR3 DNA: TGTGCCAGCAGCTCTCGTGTAGGGGCAGGAAGGGGGCTGAGCGTGGTCCAGTACTTC. Translated, it gives CASSSRVGAGRGLSVVQYF. The chain has TRBV7-2 and TRBJ2-5; 7 nucleotides align to TRBD1. The junction had 27 bases not matched to a gene; V was cut back by 4 bases and J by 10 bases. The CDR3 contains 19 residues. Germline V CDR1 and CDR2: SGHTA, FQGNSA.

This chain links TRBV2 with TRBJ1-5, with TRBD1 matching 7 bases. V lost 1 base to trimming and J lost 6 bases; unmatched junction nucleotides: 9. The CDR3 is 16 amino acids. The germline V gene encodes CDR1 SNHLY and CDR2 FYNNEI. The CDR3 DNA reads TGTGCCAGCAGTGAAGGGGGGACAGCCTGGGGTCAGCCCCAGCATTTT. It encodes CASSEGGTAWGQPQHF.